The 15 T cell receptor beta chains below were found in one sample sequenced in a study of OX40 agonist ivuxolimab in advanced cancers. TCRdb's copy holds only in-frame clones and misses some; the assay was immunoSEQ multiplex PCR. This table has about 77,000 clones, more than 65% appearing once. The sample was CD4+ or CD8+ T cells sorted from blood, taken in a trial of the OX40 agonist ivuxolimab. The receptors were sampled from an adult with an advanced solid tumor such as melanoma, head and neck, liver or kidney cancer.

This clone showed up just a few times. This chain connects TRBV11-1 to TRBJ2-7, with D maybe TRBD2 (5 bases). This CDR3 is built from 14 residues. The V and J ends lost 2 bases and 0 bases respectively, with 8 bases between them. Germline-derived CDR1 and CDR2 are SGHAT and FQDESV (reference sequence). CDR3 nucleotides: TGTGCCAGCAGCTTATTTGGGAGCTCCTACGAGCAGTACTTC. It encodes CASSLFGSSYEQYF.

V usage is TRBV18 and J usage is TRBJ1-2; D is possibly TRBD1 (6 bases). V was trimmed by 4 bases and J by 7 bases, leaving 19 bases between them. Germline V gene sequence: CDR1 KGHSH, CDR2 LQKENI. The CDR3 has 15 residues. For the CDR3, the DNA is TGTGCCAGCTCACTCGGAAGCAGGGGCGGGTCTGGCTACACCTTC. Its translation: CASSLGSRGGSGYTF.

The chain couples TRBV5-8 to TRBJ1-2, with no clear D. The CDR3 is made up of 15 amino acids. Trimming left V 4 bases short and J 0 bases short, with 13 bases between. The germline gives CDR1 SGHTS, CDR2 YDEGEE. The CDR3, as DNA: TGTGCCAGCAGCCGACGTACACCTACTAACTATGGCTACACCTTC. Its protein product is CASSRRTPTNYGYTF.

The CDR3 coding sequence is TGTGCCAGCAGCCGAAAGACAGGGCCCTACGAGCAGTACTTC. Translating gives CASSRKTGPYEQYF. The chain couples TRBV11-2 to TRBJ2-7, with 7 nucleotides matching TRBD1. The CDR3 has 14 amino acids. V trimming: 5 bases; J trimming: 2 bases; junction bases outside the gene matches: 6. The germline V gene encodes CDR1 SGHAT and CDR2 FQNNGV.

This chain joins TRBV18 and TRBJ2-7; 9 nucleotides line up with TRBD2. Trimming at V came to 5 bases and at J to 4 bases, leaving 9 bases not matched to a gene. Germline V gene lookup returns CDR1 KGHSH and CDR2 LQKENI. This CDR3 has 15 amino acids. Written as DNA, the CDR3 is TGTGCCAGCTCATTGGGTAGCGGGAGTTTATACGAGCAGTACTTC. The encoded protein is CASSLGSGSLYEQYF.

The CDR3 spells CASSYGTSGPNEQFF. CDR3 in DNA: TGTGCCAGCAGCTATGGGACTAGCGGACCCAATGAGCAGTTCTTC. The V call is TRBV7-2, the J call TRBJ2-1; 11 bases agree with TRBD2. The CDR3 is 15 residues long. The germline gives CDR1 SGHTA, CDR2 FQGNSA. The V segment lost 4 bases and the J segment 6 bases; nucleotides outside the gene matches: 5.

This rearrangement joins TRBV4-2 to TRBJ2-2; D uncertain. Germline V gene lookup returns CDR1 LGHNA and CDR2 YNFKEQ. V gave up 0 bases and J gave up 4 bases, with 18 bases separating them. CDR3 length: 18 amino acids. DNA for the CDR3: TGTGCCAGCAGCCAAGATATCTTCTTCGAGAGGAGCACCGGGGAGCTGTTTTTT. Its protein is CASSQDIFFERSTGELFF.

V is TRBV14 and J is TRBJ1-1; D is undetermined. Germline V gene sequence: CDR1 SGHDN, CDR2 FVKESK. Trimming took 6 bases from V and 5 from J, leaving 16 bases between them. The CDR3 is made up of 14 amino acids. The CDR3 loop is CASSRTGLVTEAFF. Here the CDR3 DNA reads TGTGCCAGCAGTCGGACCGGACTGGTTACTGAAGCTTTCTTT.

The chain couples TRBV13 to TRBJ1-2; D may be TRBD1 (5 bases). The length of the CDR3 is 14 residues. V lost 0 bases and J 9 bases, leaving 14 bases between the germline ends. Germline-derived CDR1 and CDR2 are PRHDT and FYEKMQ (reference sequence). The CDR3 is CASSLGGGYPSYTF. Written as DNA, the CDR3 is TGTGCCAGCAGCTTAGGGGGGGGTTATCCGAGCTACACCTTC. The entire variable domain, with the rest obtained from reference TRBV13 and TRBJ1-2, is as follows: AAGVIQSPRHLIKEKRETATLKCYPIPRHDTVYWYQQGPGQDPQFLISFYEKMQSDKGSIPDRFSAQQFSDYHSELNMSSLELGDSALYFCASSLGGGYPSYTFGSGTRLTVV.

The count of this clone is one. The chain links TRBV7-8 to TRBJ2-1; D is perhaps TRBD1 (5 bases). The CDR3 loop spans 16 amino acids. Germline lookup yields CDR1 SGHVS and CDR2 FQNEAQ. V shed 1 base and J shed 7 bases, with 17 bases lying between them. The CDR3 region is CASSLEVRFAGNEQFF. The DNA for the CDR3 is TGTGCCAGCAGCTTAGAGGTGCGGTTCGCAGGGAATGAGCAGTTCTTC.

This clone was detected only a few times. This chain joins TRBV5-1 and TRBJ2-7; D call uncertain. The CDR3 runs 14 residues. From germline, CDR1 is SGHRS and CDR2 YFSETQ. The V end lost 0 bases, the J end lost 5 bases, and 12 bases lay between the germline ends. CDR3 amino acids: CASSLAALGDEQYF. The CDR3 bases are TGCGCCAGCAGCTTGGCAGCCCTTGGGGACGAGCAGTACTTC.

DNA of the CDR3: TGTGCCAGCAGTCAGCAGGGGACTAGCGGGGATACGCAGTATTTT. Translated: CASSQQGTSGDTQYF. The chain combines TRBV6-5 with TRBJ2-3, with TRBD2 identical over 12 bases. The CDR3 consists of 15 residues. The germline CDR1 and CDR2 sequences are MNHEY and SVGAGI. J lost 6 bases, V lost 5 bases, and 6 bases had no gene match.

This clone has more than one count but fewer than ten. The gene calls are TRBV2 and TRBJ2-1; D is perhaps TRBD2 (5 bases). This CDR3 region has 15 residues. Germline V gene sequence: CDR1 SNHLY, CDR2 FYNNEI. Trimming removed 3 bases at V and 0 bases at J, with 9 bases between. The CDR3 DNA follows: TGTGCCAGCAGTGACGTGGGGAGCTCCTACAATGAGCAGTTCTTC. Residues: CASSDVGSSYNEQFF. Together with reference TRBV2 and TRBJ2-1, the CDR3 gives the full variable domain: EPEVTQTPSHQVTQMGQEVILRCVPISNHLYFYWYRQILGQKVEFLVSFYNNEISEKSEIFDDQFSVERPDGSNFTLKIRSTKLEDSAMYFCASSDVGSSYNEQFFGPGTRLTVL.

The chain employs TRBV9 and TRBJ1-1; D is possibly TRBD1 (5 bases). V was cut by 1 base and J by 4 bases, with 8 bases left in between. CDR3 length: 13 amino acids. CDR1 is SGDLS and CDR2 is YYNGEE in the germline V gene. CDR3 coding DNA: TGTGCCAGCAGCGTATCCGGGGGCACTGAAGCTTTCTTT. It translates to CASSVSGGTEAFF.

Comments on this clone: The junction departs from germline at one end; a sequencing error may be responsible. The chain recombines TRBV9 with TRBJ1-1; no definite D call. The CDR3 has 12 residues. Germline CDR1 SGDLS, CDR2 YYNGEE. The CDR3 loop is CASSASRAGLLF. The CDR3 DNA reads as TGTGCCAGCAGCGCGTCAAGGGCCGGGCTCCTCTTT.